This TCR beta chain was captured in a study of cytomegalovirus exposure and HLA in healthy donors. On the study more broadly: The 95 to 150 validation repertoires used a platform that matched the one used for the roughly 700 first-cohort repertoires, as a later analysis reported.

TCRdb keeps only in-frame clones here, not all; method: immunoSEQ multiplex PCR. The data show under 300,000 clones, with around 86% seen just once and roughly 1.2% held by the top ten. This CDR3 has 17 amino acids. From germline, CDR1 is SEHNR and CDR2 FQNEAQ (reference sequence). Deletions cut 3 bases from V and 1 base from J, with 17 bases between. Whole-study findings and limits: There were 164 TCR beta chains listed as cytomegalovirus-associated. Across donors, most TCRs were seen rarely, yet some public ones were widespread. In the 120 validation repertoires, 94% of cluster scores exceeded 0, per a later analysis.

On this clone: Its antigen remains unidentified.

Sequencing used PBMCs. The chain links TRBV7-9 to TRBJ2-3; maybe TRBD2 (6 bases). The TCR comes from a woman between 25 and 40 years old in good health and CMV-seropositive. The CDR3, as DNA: TGTGCCAGCAGCTTGAGGGACTCTTCGAGGGGCACAGATACGCAGTATTTT. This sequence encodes CASSLRDSSRGTDTQYF.